This is a list of T cell receptor beta chains from one sample in a study of regulatory T cells in long-lasting Graves disease. TCRdb reprocessed the multiplex PCR reads via MiXCR and lists one record per CDR3 protein. The data show 520,000 or so distinct CDR3 sequences, about 11% seen once. This same sample was also taken into another study, of T cells in Graves' hyperthyroidism and ophthalmopathy.

This specimen was peripheral blood mononuclear cells (PBMCs), taken at new diagnosis, from a patient treated with antithyroid drugs. The source is a woman in her twenties or thirties with Graves disease. Both conserved end residues are part of each CDR3. D genes are given only for firm matches. Clone sizes are given selectively: once, few, many, or a class where the clone is expanded.

>TRBJ2-1|many|15|TRBV15|TRBD1
CATSRAGQSYNEQFF
TGTGCCACCAGCAGAGCGGGACAGTCCTACAATGAGCAGTTCTTC
>TRBJ1-4|NA|12|TRBV20-1|NA
CSAQDTWEKLFF
TGCAGTGCCCAGGACACATGGGAAAAACTGTTTTTT
>TRBJ2-5|few|14|TRBV4-1|NA
CASSHPTSPGTQYF
TGCGCCAGCAGCCATCCCACTAGCCCCGGGACCCAGTACTTC
>TRBJ2-7|NA|13|TRBV29-1|NA
CSVGQGSSYEQYF
TGCAGCGTTGGGCAGGGGAGCTCCTACGAGCAGTACTTC
>TRBJ2-2|NA|17|TRBV4-1|TRBD1
CASSLRIGQGVTGELFF
TGCGCCAGCAGCCTAAGGATAGGACAGGGTGTCACCGGGGAGCTGTTTTTT
>TRBJ2-1|many|15|TRBV12-3/TRBV12-4|TRBD2
CASRKLADSYNEQFF
TGTGCCAGCAGGAAACTAGCGGACTCCTACAATGAGCAGTTCTTC
>TRBJ2-3|few|15|TRBV20-1|TRBD2
CSAPPSAGVGDTQYF
TGCAGTGCTCCCCCATCAGCGGGAGTTGGGGATACGCAGTATTTT
>TRBJ1-6|many|12|TRBV10-3|NA
CAISEPAQLLHF
TGTGCCATCAGTGAGCCCGCGCAACTCCTCCACTTT
>TRBJ1-4|many|13|TRBV30|NA
CAWNRQGGEKLFF
TGTGCCTGGAATAGGCAGGGAGGTGAAAAACTGTTTTTT
>TRBJ1-2|few|14|TRBV6-2/TRBV6-3|TRBD1
CASLRGQGASGYTF
TGTGCCAGCCTTCGGGGACAGGGGGCCAGTGGCTACACCTTC
>TRBJ1-1|many|14|TRBV11-3|NA
CASSFREADTEAFF
TGTGCCAGCAGCTTCCGGGAGGCGGACACTGAAGCTTTCTTT
>TRBJ2-2|many|16|TRBV6-5|NA
CASSYSGQGNTGELFF
TGTGCCAGCAGTTACTCCGGCCAGGGCAACACCGGGGAGCTGTTTTTT
>TRBJ2-2|many|15|TRBV2|NA
CASSGIQGTAGELFF
TGTGCCAGCAGTGGAATACAGGGTACGGCCGGGGAGCTGTTTTTT
>TRBJ2-1|many|11|TRBV30|TRBD1
CASHRGNEQFF
TGTGCCTCCCACAGGGGCAATGAGCAGTTCTTC
>TRBJ1-2|many|17|TRBV4-1|TRBD1
CASSQDPRGRGGYGYTF
TGCGCCAGCAGCCAAGATCCTAGGGGGCGCGGTGGCTATGGCTACACCTTC
>TRBJ1-3|many|13|TRBV2|NA
CASNPDSGNTIYF
TGTGCCAGCAACCCAGACTCTGGAAACACCATATATTTT
>TRBJ1-5|NA|14|TRBV30|TRBD1
CAWNIGGQNQPQHF
TGTGCCTGGAATATAGGGGGCCAGAATCAGCCCCAGCATTTT
>TRBJ2-3|many|17|TRBV6-5|TRBD1
CASSYKTGTGYTDTQYF
TGTGCCAGCAGTTACAAAACCGGGACAGGTTACACAGATACGCAGTATTTT
>TRBJ2-4|many|14|TRBV20-1|NA
CSATRDRARNIQYF
TGCAGTGCAACCCGGGACCGTGCCAGGAACATTCAGTACTTC
>TRBJ2-7|many|14|TRBV10-3|NA
CAISGRESSYEQYF
TGTGCCATCAGTGGCCGGGAGAGCTCCTACGAGCAGTACTTC
>TRBJ1-3|many|12|TRBV27|NA
CASRSHGNTIYF
TGTGCCAGCAGATCCCATGGGAACACCATATATTTT
>TRBJ2-5|many|15|TRBV20-1|TRBD2
CSAHAGTSNQETQYF
TGCAGTGCTCACGCCGGGACTAGTAACCAAGAGACCCAGTACTTC
>TRBJ2-3|many|14|TRBV6-1|NA
CASNVGQNTDTQYF
TGTGCCAGCAACGTTGGACAAAATACAGATACGCAGTATTTT
>TRBJ1-3|NA|14|TRBV6-1|NA
CASRTGSSGNTIYF
TGTGCCAGCAGAACCGGGAGCTCTGGAAACACCATATATTTT
>TRBJ2-7|many|14|TRBV28|TRBD1
CASSIRTGLRWQYF
TGTGCCAGCAGTATAAGGACAGGGTTACGTTGGCAGTACTTC
>TRBJ1-3|many|19|TRBV19|NA
CASSIIWTARRNSGNTIYF
TGTGCCAGTAGTATAATTTGGACAGCCCGAAGGAACTCTGGAAACACCATATATTTT
>TRBJ2-7|many|14|TRBV20-1|NA
CSARDPGRDYEQYF
TGCAGTGCTAGAGACCCCGGACGAGACTACGAGCAGTACTTC
>TRBJ2-7|many|18|TRBV11-2|NA
CASSLDGGLGFRPYEQYF
TGTGCCAGCAGCTTAGACGGCGGACTCGGGTTTAGACCCTACGAGCAGTACTTC
>TRBJ1-6|NA|13|TRBV15|NA
CATSRDHNSPLHF
TGTGCCACCAGCAGAGATCACAATTCACCCCTCCACTTT
>TRBJ2-7|NA|14|TRBV20-1|TRBD1
CSARDSGTVYEQYF
TGCAGTGCTAGAGATTCCGGGACAGTATACGAGCAGTACTTC
>TRBJ1-1|many|14|TRBV28|NA
CASTLPRQNTEAFF
TGTGCCAGCACCCTGCCCCGGCAGAACACTGAAGCTTTCTTT
>TRBJ2-5|many|15|TRBV27|NA
CASSPWSSSLETQYF
TGTGCCAGCAGTCCCTGGAGCTCAAGTCTAGAGACCCAGTACTTC
>TRBJ2-7|many|19|TRBV7-9|TRBD1
CASSLFRGEDRVVSYEQYF
TGTGCCAGCAGCTTATTTCGGGGCGAGGACAGGGTGGTTTCCTACGAGCAGTACTTC